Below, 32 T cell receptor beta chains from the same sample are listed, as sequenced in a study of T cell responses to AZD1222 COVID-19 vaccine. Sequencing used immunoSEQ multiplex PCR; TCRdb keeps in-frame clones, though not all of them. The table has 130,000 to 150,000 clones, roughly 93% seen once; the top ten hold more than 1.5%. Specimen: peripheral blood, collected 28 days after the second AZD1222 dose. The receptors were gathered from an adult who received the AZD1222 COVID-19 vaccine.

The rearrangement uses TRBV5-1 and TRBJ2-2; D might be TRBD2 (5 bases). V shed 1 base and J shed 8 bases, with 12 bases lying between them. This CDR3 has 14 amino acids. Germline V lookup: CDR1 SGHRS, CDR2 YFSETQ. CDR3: CASSLREIRGELFF. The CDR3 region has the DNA TGCGCCAGCAGCTTGAGGGAGATAAGAGGGGAGCTGTTTTTT.

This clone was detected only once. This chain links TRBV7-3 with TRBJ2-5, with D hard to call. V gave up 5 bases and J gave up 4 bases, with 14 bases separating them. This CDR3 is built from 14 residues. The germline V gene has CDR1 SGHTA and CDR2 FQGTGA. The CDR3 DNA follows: TGTGCCAGCAGCCCGAATAATGGGTTAGAGACCCAGTACTTC. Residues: CASSPNNGLETQYF.

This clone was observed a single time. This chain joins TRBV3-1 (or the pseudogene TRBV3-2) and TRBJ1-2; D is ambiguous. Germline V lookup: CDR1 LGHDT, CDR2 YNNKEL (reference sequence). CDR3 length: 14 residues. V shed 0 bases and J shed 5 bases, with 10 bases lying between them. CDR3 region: CASSQDLHPYGYTF. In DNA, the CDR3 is TGTGCCAGCAGCCAAGATTTGCATCCTTATGGCTACACCTTC.

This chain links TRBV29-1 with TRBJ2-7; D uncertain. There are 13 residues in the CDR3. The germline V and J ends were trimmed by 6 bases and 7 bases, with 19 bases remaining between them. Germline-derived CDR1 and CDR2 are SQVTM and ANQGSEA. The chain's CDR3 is CSVELPASREQYF. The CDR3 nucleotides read TGCAGCGTGGAACTCCCGGCGTCGCGGGAGCAGTACTTC.

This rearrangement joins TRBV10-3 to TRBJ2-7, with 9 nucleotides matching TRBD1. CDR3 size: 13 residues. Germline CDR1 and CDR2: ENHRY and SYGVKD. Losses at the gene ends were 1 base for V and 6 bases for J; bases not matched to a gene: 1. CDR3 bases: TGTGCCATCAGTGAGTTGGACAGGGGCGAGCAGTACTTC. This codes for CAISELDRGEQYF.

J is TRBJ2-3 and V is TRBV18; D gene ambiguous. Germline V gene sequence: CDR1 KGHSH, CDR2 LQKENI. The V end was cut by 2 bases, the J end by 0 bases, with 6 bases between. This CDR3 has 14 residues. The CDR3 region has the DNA TGTGCCAGCTCACCAATCCCAAGCACAGATACGCAGTATTTT. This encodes CASSPIPSTDTQYF. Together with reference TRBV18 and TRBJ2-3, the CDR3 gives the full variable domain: NAGVMQNPRHLVRRRGQEARLRCSPMKGHSHVYWYRQLPEEGLKFMVYLQKENIIDESGMPKERFSAEFPKEGPSILRIQQVVRGDSAAYFCASSPIPSTDTQYFGPGTRLTVL.

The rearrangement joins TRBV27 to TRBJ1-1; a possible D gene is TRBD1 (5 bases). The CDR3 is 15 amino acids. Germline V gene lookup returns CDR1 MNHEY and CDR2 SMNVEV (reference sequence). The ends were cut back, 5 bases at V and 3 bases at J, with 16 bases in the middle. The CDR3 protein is CASSPLTEVDTEAFF. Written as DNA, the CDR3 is TGTGCCAGCAGTCCGCTGACAGAGGTGGACACTGAAGCTTTCTTT.

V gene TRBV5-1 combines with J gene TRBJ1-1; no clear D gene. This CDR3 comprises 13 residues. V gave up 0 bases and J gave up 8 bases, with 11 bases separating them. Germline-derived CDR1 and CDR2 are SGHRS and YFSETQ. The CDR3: CASSLGQPREAFF. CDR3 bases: TGCGCCAGCAGCTTGGGACAACCCCGGGAAGCTTTCTTT. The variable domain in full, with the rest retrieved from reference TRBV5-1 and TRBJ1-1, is KAGVTQTPRYLIKTRGQQVTLSCSPISGHRSVSWYQQTPGQGLQFLFEYFSETQRNKGNFPGRFSGRQFSNSRSEMNVSTLELGDSALYLCASSLGQPREAFFGQGTRLTVV.

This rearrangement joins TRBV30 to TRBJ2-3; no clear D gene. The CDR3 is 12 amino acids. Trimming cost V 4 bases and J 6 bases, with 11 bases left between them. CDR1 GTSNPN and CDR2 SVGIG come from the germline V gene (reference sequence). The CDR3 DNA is TGTGCCTGGAACTTCTTTGGGGATACGCAGTATTTT. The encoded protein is CAWNFFGDTQYF.

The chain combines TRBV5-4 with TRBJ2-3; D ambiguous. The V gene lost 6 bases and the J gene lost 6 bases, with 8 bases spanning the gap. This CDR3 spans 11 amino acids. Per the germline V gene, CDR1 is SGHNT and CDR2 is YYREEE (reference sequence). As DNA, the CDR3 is TGTGCCAGCACCCTCAAGGATACGCAGTATTTT. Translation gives CASTLKDTQYF.

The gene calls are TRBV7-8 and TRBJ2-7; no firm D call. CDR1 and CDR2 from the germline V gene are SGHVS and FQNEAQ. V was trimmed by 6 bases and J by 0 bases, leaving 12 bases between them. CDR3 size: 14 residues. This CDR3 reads CASSRTQSSYEQYF. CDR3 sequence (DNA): TGTGCCAGCAGTCGGACGCAGAGCTCCTACGAGCAGTACTTC.

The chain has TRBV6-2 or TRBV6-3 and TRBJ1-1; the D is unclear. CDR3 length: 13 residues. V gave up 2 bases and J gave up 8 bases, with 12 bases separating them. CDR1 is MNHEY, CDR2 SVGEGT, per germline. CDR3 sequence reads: CASSYIGESEAFF. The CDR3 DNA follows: TGTGCCAGCAGTTACATCGGAGAATCCGAAGCTTTCTTT.

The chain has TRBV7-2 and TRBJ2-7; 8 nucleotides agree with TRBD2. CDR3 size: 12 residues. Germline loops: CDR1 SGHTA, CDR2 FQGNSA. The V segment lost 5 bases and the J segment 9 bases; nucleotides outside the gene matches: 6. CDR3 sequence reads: CASSQAGVGQYF. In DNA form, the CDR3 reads TGTGCCAGCAGCCAAGCGGGGGTTGGGCAGTACTTC.

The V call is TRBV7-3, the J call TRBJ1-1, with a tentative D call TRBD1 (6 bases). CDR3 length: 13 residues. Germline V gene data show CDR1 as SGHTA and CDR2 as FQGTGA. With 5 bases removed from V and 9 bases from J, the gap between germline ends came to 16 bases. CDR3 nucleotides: TGTGCCAGCAGCCCCGGGACATTAATAAAAGCTTTCTTT. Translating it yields CASSPGTLIKAFF.

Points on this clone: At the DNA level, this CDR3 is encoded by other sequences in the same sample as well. CDR3 region: CASSLTLSGNTIYF. Written as DNA, the CDR3 is TGTGCCAGCAGCTTAACGCTCTCTGGAAACACCATATATTTT. The chain uses TRBV7-8 and TRBJ1-3; no reliable D call. CDR3 length equals 14 residues. Germline V lookup: CDR1 SGHVS, CDR2 FQNEAQ. V lost 2 bases to trimming and J lost 0 bases, with 5 bases between them.

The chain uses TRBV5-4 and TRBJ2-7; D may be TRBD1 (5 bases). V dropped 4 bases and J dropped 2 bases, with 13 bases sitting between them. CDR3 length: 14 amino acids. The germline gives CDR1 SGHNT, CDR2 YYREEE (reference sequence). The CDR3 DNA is TGTGCCAGCAGCCTAGACAGTTTCGCCTACGAGCAGTACTTC. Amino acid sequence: CASSLDSFAYEQYF.

The CDR3 loop is CASSPGKGGDGYTF. The CDR3 bases are TGTGCCAGCAGCCCCGGGAAGGGCGGGGATGGCTACACCTTC. The V and J genes are TRBV9 and TRBJ1-2; no definite D call. Germline V gene lookup returns CDR1 SGDLS and CDR2 YYNGEE. CDR3 length: 14 residues. V lost 4 bases and J 6 bases, leaving 16 bases between the germline ends.

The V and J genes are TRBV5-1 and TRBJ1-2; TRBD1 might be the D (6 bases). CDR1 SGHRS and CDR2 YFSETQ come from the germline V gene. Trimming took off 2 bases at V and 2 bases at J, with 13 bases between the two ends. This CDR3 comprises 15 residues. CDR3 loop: CASSFGGGANYGYTF. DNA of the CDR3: TGCGCCAGCAGCTTTGGAGGGGGAGCGAACTATGGCTACACCTTC.

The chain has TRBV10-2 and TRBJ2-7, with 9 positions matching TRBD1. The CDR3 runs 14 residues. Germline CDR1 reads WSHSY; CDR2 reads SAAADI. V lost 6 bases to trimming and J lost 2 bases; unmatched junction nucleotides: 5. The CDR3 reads CASRTGGGPYEQYF. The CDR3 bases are TGCGCCAGCAGGACAGGGGGAGGCCCCTACGAGCAGTACTTC.

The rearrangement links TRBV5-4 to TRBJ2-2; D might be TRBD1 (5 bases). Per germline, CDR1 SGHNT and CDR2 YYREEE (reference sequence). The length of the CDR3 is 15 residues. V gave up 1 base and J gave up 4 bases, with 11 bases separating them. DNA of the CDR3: TGTGCCAGCAGCTTGAAGGGGCTTGGCACCGGGGAGCTGTTTTTT. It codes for CASSLKGLGTGELFF.

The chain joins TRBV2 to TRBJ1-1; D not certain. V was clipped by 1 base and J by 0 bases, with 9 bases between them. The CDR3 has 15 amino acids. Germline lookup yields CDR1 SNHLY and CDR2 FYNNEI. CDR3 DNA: TGTGCCAGCAGTGAAGACAGTGCTGTGAACACTGAAGCTTTCTTT. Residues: CASSEDSAVNTEAFF.

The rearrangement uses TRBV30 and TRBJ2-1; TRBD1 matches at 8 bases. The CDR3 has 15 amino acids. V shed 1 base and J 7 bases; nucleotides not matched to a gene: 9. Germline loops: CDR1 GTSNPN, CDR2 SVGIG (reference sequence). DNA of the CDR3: TGTGCCTGGAGTGCGTTCAGGGGGCTCATTAATGAGCAGTTCTTC. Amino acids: CAWSAFRGLINEQFF.

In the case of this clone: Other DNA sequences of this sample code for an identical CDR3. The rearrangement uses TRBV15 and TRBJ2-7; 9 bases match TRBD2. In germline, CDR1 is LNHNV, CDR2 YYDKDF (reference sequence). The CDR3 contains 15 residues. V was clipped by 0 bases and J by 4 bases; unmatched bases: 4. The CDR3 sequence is CATSREAGGPYEQYF. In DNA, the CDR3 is TGTGCCACCAGCAGAGAGGCGGGAGGGCCGTACGAGCAGTACTTC.

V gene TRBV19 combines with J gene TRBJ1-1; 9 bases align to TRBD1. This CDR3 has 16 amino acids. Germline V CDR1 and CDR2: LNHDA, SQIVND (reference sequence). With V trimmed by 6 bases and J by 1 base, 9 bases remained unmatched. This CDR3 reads CASRDDRGKSNTEAFF. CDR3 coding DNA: TGTGCCAGTAGGGATGACAGGGGGAAGTCGAACACTGAAGCTTTCTTT.

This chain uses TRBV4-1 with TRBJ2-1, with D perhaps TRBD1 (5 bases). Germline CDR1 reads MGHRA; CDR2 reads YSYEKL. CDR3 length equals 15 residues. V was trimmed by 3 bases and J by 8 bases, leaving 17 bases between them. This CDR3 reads CASSHSGLKGDEQFF. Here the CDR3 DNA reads TGCGCCAGCAGCCATTCTGGGTTGAAAGGGGATGAGCAGTTCTTC.

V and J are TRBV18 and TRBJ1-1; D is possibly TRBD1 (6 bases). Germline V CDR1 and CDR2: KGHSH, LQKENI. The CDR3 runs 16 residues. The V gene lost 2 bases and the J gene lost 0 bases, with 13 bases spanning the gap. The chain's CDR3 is CASSPMGALLNTEAFF. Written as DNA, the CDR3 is TGTGCCAGCTCACCAATGGGGGCACTTCTGAACACTGAAGCTTTCTTT.

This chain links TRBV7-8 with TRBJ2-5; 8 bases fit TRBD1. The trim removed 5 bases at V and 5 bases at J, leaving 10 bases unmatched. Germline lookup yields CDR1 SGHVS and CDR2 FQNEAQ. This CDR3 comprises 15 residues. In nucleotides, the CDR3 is TGTGCCAGCAGCCCGGACAGGGTGTGGCGGGAGACCCAGTACTTC. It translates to CASSPDRVWRETQYF.

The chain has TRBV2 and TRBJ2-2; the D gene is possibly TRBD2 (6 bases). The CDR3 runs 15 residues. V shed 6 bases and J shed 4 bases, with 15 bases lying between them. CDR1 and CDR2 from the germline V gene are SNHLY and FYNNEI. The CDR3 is CASRRAGSGTGELFF. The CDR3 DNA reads TGTGCCAGCAGGCGGGCGGGATCGGGCACCGGGGAGCTGTTTTTT. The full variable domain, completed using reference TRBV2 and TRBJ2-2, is EPEVTQTPSHQVTQMGQEVILRCVPISNHLYFYWYRQILGQKVEFLVSFYNNEISEKSEIFDDQFSVERPDGSNFTLKIRSTKLEDSAMYFCASRRAGSGTGELFFGEGSRLTVL.

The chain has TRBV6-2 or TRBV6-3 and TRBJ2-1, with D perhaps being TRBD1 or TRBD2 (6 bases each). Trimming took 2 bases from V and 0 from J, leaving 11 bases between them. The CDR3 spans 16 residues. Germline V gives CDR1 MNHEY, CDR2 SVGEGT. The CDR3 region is CASSYGRGPSYNEQFF. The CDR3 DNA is TGTGCCAGCAGTTACGGACGGGGGCCCTCCTACAATGAGCAGTTCTTC.

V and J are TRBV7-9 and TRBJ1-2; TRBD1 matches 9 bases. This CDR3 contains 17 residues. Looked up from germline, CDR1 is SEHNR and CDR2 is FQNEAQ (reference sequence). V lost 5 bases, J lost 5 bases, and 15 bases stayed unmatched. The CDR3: CASSRPGTGFSPYGYTF. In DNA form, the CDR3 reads TGTGCCAGCAGCCGTCCCGGGACAGGGTTCTCTCCTTATGGCTACACCTTC.

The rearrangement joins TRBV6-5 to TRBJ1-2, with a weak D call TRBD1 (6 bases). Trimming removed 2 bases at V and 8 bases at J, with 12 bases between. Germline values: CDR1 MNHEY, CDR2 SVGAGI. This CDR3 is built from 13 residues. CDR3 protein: CASSYVGAQGYTF. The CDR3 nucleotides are TGTGCCAGCAGTTACGTGGGGGCGCAGGGCTACACCTTC.

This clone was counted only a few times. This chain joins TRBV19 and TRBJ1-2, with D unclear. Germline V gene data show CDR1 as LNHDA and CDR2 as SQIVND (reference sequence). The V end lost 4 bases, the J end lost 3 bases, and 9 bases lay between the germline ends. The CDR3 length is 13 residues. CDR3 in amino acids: CASSTRLYYGYTF. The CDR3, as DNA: TGTGCCAGTAGTACCAGACTGTACTATGGCTACACCTTC.